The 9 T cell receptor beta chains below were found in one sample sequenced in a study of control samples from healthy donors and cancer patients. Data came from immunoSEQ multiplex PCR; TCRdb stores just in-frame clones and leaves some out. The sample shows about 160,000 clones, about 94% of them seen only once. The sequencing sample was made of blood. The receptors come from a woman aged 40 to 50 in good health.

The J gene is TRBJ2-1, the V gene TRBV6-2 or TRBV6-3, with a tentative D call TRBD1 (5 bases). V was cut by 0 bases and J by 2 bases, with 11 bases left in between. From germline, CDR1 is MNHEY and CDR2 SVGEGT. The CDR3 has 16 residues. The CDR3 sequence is CASSYSQVWAYNEQFF. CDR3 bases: TGTGCCAGCAGTTACTCACAGGTTTGGGCCTACAATGAGCAGTTCTTC.

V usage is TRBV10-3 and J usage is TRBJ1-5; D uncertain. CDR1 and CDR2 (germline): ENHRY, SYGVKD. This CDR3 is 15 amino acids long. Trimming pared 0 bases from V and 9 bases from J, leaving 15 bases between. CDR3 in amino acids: CAISESRESAGPQHF. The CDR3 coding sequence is TGTGCCATCAGTGAGTCGAGGGAATCCGCGGGGCCCCAGCATTTT.

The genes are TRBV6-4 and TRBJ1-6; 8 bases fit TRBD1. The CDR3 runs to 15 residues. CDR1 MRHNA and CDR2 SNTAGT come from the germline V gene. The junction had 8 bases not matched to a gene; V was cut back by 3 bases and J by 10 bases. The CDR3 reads CASSENPQGDSPLHF. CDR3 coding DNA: TGTGCCAGCAGTGAGAATCCACAGGGGGACTCACCCCTCCACTTT.

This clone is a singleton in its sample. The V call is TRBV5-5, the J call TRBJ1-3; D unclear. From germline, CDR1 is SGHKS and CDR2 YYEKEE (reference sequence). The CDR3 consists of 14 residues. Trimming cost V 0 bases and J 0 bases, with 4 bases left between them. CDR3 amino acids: CASSLGHSGNTIYF. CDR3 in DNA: TGTGCCAGCAGCTTGGGTCACTCTGGAAACACCATATATTTT.

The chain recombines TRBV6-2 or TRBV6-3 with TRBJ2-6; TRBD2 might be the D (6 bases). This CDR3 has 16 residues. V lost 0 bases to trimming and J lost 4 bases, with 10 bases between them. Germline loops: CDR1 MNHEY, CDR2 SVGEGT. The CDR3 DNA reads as TGTGCCAGCAGTTACTCGGCGGGGACCGGGGCCAACGTCCTGACTTTC. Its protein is CASSYSAGTGANVLTF.

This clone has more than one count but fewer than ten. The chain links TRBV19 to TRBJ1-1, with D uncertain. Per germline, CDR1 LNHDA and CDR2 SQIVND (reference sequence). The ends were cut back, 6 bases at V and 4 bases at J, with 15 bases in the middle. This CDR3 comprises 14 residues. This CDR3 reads CASSPSPGGTEAFF. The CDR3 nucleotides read TGTGCCAGTAGCCCAAGTCCGGGAGGCACTGAAGCTTTCTTT.

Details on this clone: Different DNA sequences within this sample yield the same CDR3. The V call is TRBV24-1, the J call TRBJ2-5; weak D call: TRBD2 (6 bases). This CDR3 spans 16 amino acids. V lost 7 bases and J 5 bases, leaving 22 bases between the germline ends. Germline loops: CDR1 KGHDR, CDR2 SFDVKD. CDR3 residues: CATSSQNHGGRETQYF. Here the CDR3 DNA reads TGTGCCACCAGCTCACAAAACCACGGGGGTCGGGAGACCCAGTACTTC.

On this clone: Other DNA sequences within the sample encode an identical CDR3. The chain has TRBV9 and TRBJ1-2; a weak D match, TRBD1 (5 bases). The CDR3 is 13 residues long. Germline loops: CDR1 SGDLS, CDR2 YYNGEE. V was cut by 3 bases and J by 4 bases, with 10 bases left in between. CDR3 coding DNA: TGTGCCAGCAGCGCGGGGACCGGCTATGGCTACACCTTC. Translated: CASSAGTGYGYTF.

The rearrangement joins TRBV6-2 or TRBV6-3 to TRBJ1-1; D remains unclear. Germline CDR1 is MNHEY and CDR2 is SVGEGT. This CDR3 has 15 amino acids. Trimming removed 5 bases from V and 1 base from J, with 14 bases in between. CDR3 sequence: CASSDPLRRNTEAFF. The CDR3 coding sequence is TGTGCCAGCAGTGATCCCCTTAGGCGGAACACTGAAGCTTTCTTT.